What follows are 18 T cell receptor beta chains derived from one specimen sequenced in a study of identical twins. TCRdb analysed the 5' RACE reads with MiXCR anew, one entry per CDR3 protein. The sample gives approximately 470,000 distinct CDR3 sequences, 12% to 15% of which show up once; about 0.52% is in the top ten. The data were also submitted as part of a second study, on yellow fever vaccine responses in identical twins.

The sample comprised CD4+ T cells sorted from blood. These receptors all stem from a young woman in good health.

This clonotype was detected a few times. The chain links TRBV27 to TRBJ2-7, with 8 bases that match TRBD2. Looked up from germline, CDR1 is MNHEY and CDR2 is SMNVEV (reference sequence). The CDR3 loop spans 14 amino acids. V was pared by 2 bases and J by 6 bases, with 6 bases of the junction left unmatched. The CDR3 DNA reads TGTGCCAGCAGTTTAACCGGGAGGGCCGTCGAGCAGTACTTC. It encodes CASSLTGRAVEQYF.

This clonotype was seen a few times. As DNA, the CDR3 is TGCAGTGCTAGAGTTGTCCTAGCTCTTCCAGATACGCAGTATTTT. Encoded protein: CSARVVLALPDTQYF. This sequence joins TRBV20-1 and TRBJ2-3; TRBD2 might be the D (5 bases). The V end lost 1 base, the J end lost 4 bases, and 15 bases lay between the germline ends. From germline, CDR1 is DFQATT and CDR2 SNEGSKA (reference sequence). The CDR3 covers 15 residues.

This clonotype occurred a few times. The chain uses TRBV18 and TRBJ2-3; possibly TRBD1 for D (5 bases). This CDR3 is 16 amino acids long. Looked up from germline, CDR1 is KGHSH and CDR2 is LQKENI. With 3 bases removed from V and 1 base from J, the gap between germline ends came to 14 bases. Here the CDR3 DNA reads TGTGCCAGCTCACCCTTACAACAGGCGCGCACAGATACGCAGTATTTT. As protein: CASSPLQQARTDTQYF.

The chain has TRBV29-1 and TRBJ2-7; 9 positions agree with TRBD1. The CDR3 sequence is 12 residues long. J was trimmed by 4 bases and V by 6 bases; bases with no gene match: 4. CDR1 and CDR2 (germline): SQVTM, ANQGSEA. The CDR3 DNA follows: TGCAGCGTCCGGGACAGGGAGTACGAGCAGTACTTC. This encodes CSVRDREYEQYF.

The sample holds one count of this clonotype. A read error is possible here, since a much larger clone lies one base away. The CDR3 end shows no conserved phenylalanine or tryptophan, and so a read error is likely. This rearrangement joins TRBV6-2 or TRBV6-3 to TRBJ2-7; no firm D call. The CDR3 is 13 amino acids. V was clipped by 4 bases and J by 1 base, with 8 bases between them. Germline V lookup: CDR1 MNHEY, CDR2 SVGEGT. CDR3 in DNA: TGTGCCAGCAGTTTAGGACGGTCCTACGAGCAGTACCTC. As protein: CASSLGRSYEQYL.

This clonotype showed up just a few times. In DNA form, the CDR3 reads TGTGCCACCAGTGCCTCGCCGGGTGCCGGCGAGACCCAGTACTTC. It codes for CATSASPGAGETQYF. The chain uses TRBV24-1 and TRBJ2-5; D gene ambiguous. The CDR3 has 15 amino acids. With 5 bases removed from V and 5 bases from J, the gap between germline ends came to 17 bases. In germline, CDR1 is KGHDR, CDR2 SFDVKD.

This clonotype was counted only a few times. The rearrangement joins TRBV12-3 or TRBV12-4 to TRBJ2-3, with TRBD1 matching 8 bases. This CDR3 region has 15 residues. After removal of 6 bases from V and 0 bases from J, the junction contained 5 bases not matched to a gene. The CDR3 DNA sequence: TGTGCCAGCAGCCGGACAGGGACTAGCACAGATACGCAGTATTTT. Translating it yields CASSRTGTSTDTQYF.

This clonotype has only a few counts. This chain joins TRBV4-2 and TRBJ2-2; TRBD1 is a possible D gene (5 bases). Trimming removed 0 bases at V and 3 bases at J, with 11 bases between. CDR1 is LGHNA and CDR2 is YNFKEQ in the germline V gene. This CDR3 is built from 16 residues. The chain's CDR3 is CASSQDGRRDTGELFF. As DNA, the CDR3 is TGTGCCAGCAGCCAAGACGGTCGCAGGGACACCGGGGAGCTGTTTTTT.

This clonotype was recorded many times. The chain has TRBV7-2 and TRBJ2-1; 7 bases line up with TRBD2. Germline assignment: CDR1 SGHTA and CDR2 FQGNSA. This CDR3 contains 14 residues. V was clipped by 2 bases and J by 5 bases; unmatched bases: 3. The CDR3 sequence is CASSLSLADNEQFF. CDR3 nucleotides: TGTGCCAGCAGCTTATCCCTAGCGGACAATGAGCAGTTCTTC.

This clonotype appeared a few times. CDR3 region: CASSDGGTGGNTIYF. Here the CDR3 DNA reads TGTGCCAGCAGTGATGGAGGGACGGGTGGAAACACCATATATTTT. The chain links TRBV2 to TRBJ1-3, with TRBD1 as a possible D gene (5 bases). CDR3 length: 15 residues. V shed 3 bases and J shed 3 bases, with 12 bases lying between them. CDR1 is SNHLY, CDR2 FYNNEI, per germline.

At least ten counts were recorded for this clonotype. The gene calls are TRBV3-1 and TRBJ2-7; 8 positions match TRBD1. The trim removed 2 bases at V and 5 bases at J, leaving 17 bases unmatched. This CDR3 has 18 amino acids. CDR1 LGHDT and CDR2 YNNKEL come from the germline V gene (reference sequence). CDR3 sequence: CASSQRRTGIALGDEQYF. The CDR3 DNA is TGTGCCAGCAGCCAACGTAGGACAGGGATCGCTCTAGGCGACGAGCAGTACTTC.

The chain combines TRBV15 with TRBJ2-7; 9 bases align to TRBD2. The V segment lost 5 bases and the J segment 7 bases; nucleotides outside the gene matches: 12. The CDR3 contains 15 residues. Germline CDR1 is LNHNV and CDR2 is YYDKDF (reference sequence). CDR3 DNA sequence: TGTGCCACCAGCTGGACTAGCGAAAAGCCTCGGGAGCAGTACTTC. This gives the protein CATSWTSEKPREQYF.

In its sample, this clonotype was seen a few times. This chain joins TRBV10-3 and TRBJ2-3, with D possibly being TRBD2 (6 bases). This CDR3 spans 17 amino acids. V lost 3 bases and J lost 4, with 20 bases in between. Germline assignment: CDR1 ENHRY and CDR2 SYGVKD. The CDR3 here is CAISDSPFGGSADTQYF. The DNA of the CDR3 is TGTGCCATCAGTGACTCCCCTTTTGGAGGGAGCGCAGATACGCAGTATTTT.

The V call is TRBV29-1, the J call TRBJ1-2; D might be TRBD1 (5 bases). Between the trimmed V and J ends, which lost 0 bases and 8 bases, there was a span of 10 bases. Germline V gene data show CDR1 as SQVTM and CDR2 as ANQGSEA. CDR3 length equals 12 residues. The CDR3 region has the DNA TGCAGCGTTGAAGAAACAGGAGGAGGCTACACCTTC. Translating it yields CSVEETGGGYTF.

The V call is TRBV7-8, the J call TRBJ2-1; 10 nucleotides align to TRBD2. Germline CDR1 and CDR2: SGHVS and FQNEAQ. CDR3 length: 15 residues. The J segment lost 3 bases and the V segment lost 5 bases, leaving 4 bases of the junction unmatched. The CDR3 DNA reads TGTGCCAGCAGCCCTCTAGCGGGAGACTACAATGAGCAGTTCTTC. This sequence encodes CASSPLAGDYNEQFF.

The chain recombines TRBV29-1 with TRBJ1-1; D is perhaps TRBD1 (6 bases). Trimming cost V 4 bases and J 1 base, with 13 bases left between them. The CDR3 runs to 14 residues. Germline CDR1 is SQVTM and CDR2 is ANQGSEA. The CDR3 reads CSVAGGQRNTEAFF. The CDR3 DNA is TGCAGCGTTGCGGGAGGACAGAGGAACACTGAAGCTTTCTTT.

The chain couples TRBV5-4 to TRBJ2-3; D is undetermined. V lost 0 bases and J lost 1, with 12 bases in between. This CDR3 contains 16 residues. Per germline, CDR1 SGHNT and CDR2 YYREEE (reference sequence). The chain's CDR3 is CASSLENGPGTDTQYF. The DNA of the CDR3 is TGTGCCAGCAGCTTGGAGAACGGACCCGGCACAGATACGCAGTATTTT.

The CDR3 protein is CSAKLAGRTGELFF. CDR3 DNA sequence: TGCAGTGCCAAATTAGCGGGGAGGACCGGGGAGCTGTTTTTT. The chain employs TRBV20-1 and TRBJ2-2; TRBD2 matches at 8 bases. This CDR3 contains 14 residues. V dropped 6 bases and J dropped 5; count of bases not matched to a gene: 8. Per the germline V gene, CDR1 is DFQATT and CDR2 is SNEGSKA (reference sequence).